This T cell receptor (beta chain) was profiled in a study of CD8 T cells in ankylosing spondylitis. Study-level findings and limits: Clones tied to disease were said to be significantly enriched in matched ankylosing spondylitis synovial fluid. Ankylosing spondylitis blood seemed to carry a telltale TCR beta motif made of eight or nine highly homologous variants. Past studies reported some motif variants in reactive arthritis synovial fluid and blood.

Using quantitative 5'-RACE with molecular barcodes, the authors made TCR beta libraries. TCRdb analysed the 5' RACE reads with MiXCR anew, one entry per CDR3 protein. The data contain about 440,000 distinct CDR3 sequences, under 20% of them singletons. As regards this clonotype: The antigen is undetermined.

The germline V gene encodes CDR1 SGHVS and CDR2 FNYEAQ. The CDR3 sequence is 15 residues long. V was shortened by 7 bases and J by 5 bases, with 18 bases between the two germline ends. The rearrangement uses TRBV7-6 and TRBJ2-1; the D gene is possibly TRBD1 (6 bases). The material sequenced was blood, either unsorted or a sorted T cell fraction (not recorded which). This receptor was taken from a male donor with ankylosing spondylitis. The CDR3 loop reads CASTTIGQTNNEQFF. In DNA, the CDR3 is TGTGCCAGCACCACGATCGGACAGACAAACAATGAGCAGTTCTTC. Supplemented by reference TRBV7-6 and TRBJ2-1, the full variable domain reads GAGVSQSPRYKVTKRGQDVALRCDPISGHVSLYWYRQALGQGPEFLTYFNYEAQQDKSGLPNDRFSAERPEGSISTLTIQRTEQRDSAMYRCASTTIGQTNNEQFFGPGTRLTVL.